This is a list of T cell receptor beta chains from one sample in a study of cytomegalovirus exposure and HLA in healthy donors. The assay was immunoSEQ multiplex PCR, and TCRdb's table has in-frame clones only and misses some. The sample lists about 120,000 clones; about 75% were seen once. The sequenced material came from PBMCs. These receptors were collected from a man in his 60s in good health and CMV-seropositive. CDR3s include the opening cysteine and the closing phenylalanine or tryptophan. The order of the fields is clone size, D gene, V gene, J gene, CDR3 DNA, CDR3 protein. The D gene is left open where the match is weak. Where a row states a size, it is once, few, many or the class of an expanded clone; other rows omit it.

abundance: -; d_gene: TRBD2; v_gene: TRBV4-2; j_gene: TRBJ2-7; CDR3nt: TGTGCCAGCAGTTCGGCGACTAGCGGGGGGCCCAGCCCCTACGAGCAGTACTTC; CDR3aa: CASSSATSGGPSPYEQYF
abundance: -; d_gene: -; v_gene: TRBV5-4; j_gene: TRBJ1-6; CDR3nt: TGTGCCAGCAGCTTGGGGACTGGAAAACGGTCACCCCTCCACTTT; CDR3aa: CASSLGTGKRSPLHF
abundance: -; d_gene: TRBD1; v_gene: TRBV5-4; j_gene: TRBJ1-2; CDR3nt: TGTGCCAGCAGCCGGGACAGGGGCTATGGCTACACCTTC; CDR3aa: CASSRDRGYGYTF
abundance: -; d_gene: -; v_gene: TRBV19; j_gene: TRBJ2-7; CDR3nt: TGTGCCAGTAGTATAGTCGCGGCAGAAAACTACGAGCAGTGCTTC; CDR3aa: CASSIVAAENYEQCF
abundance: -; d_gene: TRBD1; v_gene: TRBV28; j_gene: TRBJ1-2; CDR3nt: TGTGCCAGCATCCTCGGGACAGGGGAGAGGGGCTACACCTTC; CDR3aa: CASILGTGERGYTF
abundance: -; d_gene: -; v_gene: TRBV9; j_gene: TRBJ2-2; CDR3nt: TGTGCCAGCAGCGTAGGACACCGTGATGAACGGGAGCTGTTTTTT; CDR3aa: CASSVGHRDERELFF
abundance: -; d_gene: TRBD2; v_gene: TRBV28; j_gene: TRBJ2-1; CDR3nt: TGTGCCAGCAGTTTTTGGCTAGCGGGATTTTCCTTCAATGAGCAGTTCTTC; CDR3aa: CASSFWLAGFSFNEQFF
abundance: -; d_gene: -; v_gene: TRBV15; j_gene: TRBJ1-5; CDR3nt: TGTGCCACCAGCAGAGATTTAGGGGTAGAGCAGCCCCAGCATTTT; CDR3aa: CATSRDLGVEQPQHF
abundance: -; d_gene: -; v_gene: TRBV7-7; j_gene: TRBJ1-3; CDR3nt: TGTGCTAGCAGCTTAATAGTTGAGGACACCATATATTTT; CDR3aa: CASSLIVEDTIYF
abundance: -; d_gene: -; v_gene: TRBV19; j_gene: TRBJ2-1; CDR3nt: TGTGCCAGTAGTATAGTCGGGACTTACAATGAGCAGTTCTTC; CDR3aa: CASSIVGTYNEQFF
abundance: -; d_gene: -; v_gene: TRBV5-1; j_gene: TRBJ2-1; CDR3nt: TGCGCCAGCAGCTTGGTCGCGGGGATATACAATGAGCAGTTCTTC; CDR3aa: CASSLVAGIYNEQFF
abundance: -; d_gene: TRBD1; v_gene: TRBV2; j_gene: TRBJ1-1; CDR3nt: TGTGCCAGCAGTTTACAGGGGAATAAGAACACTGAAGCTTTCTTT; CDR3aa: CASSLQGNKNTEAFF
abundance: -; d_gene: TRBD1; v_gene: TRBV7-3; j_gene: TRBJ2-2; CDR3nt: TGTGCCAGCAGCACCACAGGGGGCGAGGGGGTAACGAACACCGGGGAGCTGTTTTTT; CDR3aa: CASSTTGGEGVTNTGELFF
abundance: -; d_gene: -; v_gene: TRBV5-1; j_gene: TRBJ1-3; CDR3nt: TGCGCCAGCAGGCCAATCACAGGGAGCTCTGGAAACACCATATATTTT; CDR3aa: CASRPITGSSGNTIYF
abundance: -; d_gene: TRBD1; v_gene: TRBV6-1; j_gene: TRBJ2-1; CDR3nt: TGTGCCAGCAGCCCGGACAGGACCGCCTACAATGAGCAGTTCTTC; CDR3aa: CASSPDRTAYNEQFF
abundance: -; d_gene: -; v_gene: TRBV29-1; j_gene: TRBJ1-2; CDR3nt: TGCAGCGCTCCAGGGCTACAAGGCTACACCTTC; CDR3aa: CSAPGLQGYTF
abundance: few; d_gene: -; v_gene: TRBV2; j_gene: TRBJ1-1; CDR3nt: TGTGCCAGCATGCCCAGTCGGAACACTGAAGCTTTCTTT; CDR3aa: CASMPSRNTEAFF
abundance: -; d_gene: -; v_gene: TRBV9; j_gene: TRBJ1-1; CDR3nt: TGTGCCAGCAGCATTGACAGCATGAACACTGAAGCTTTCTTT; CDR3aa: CASSIDSMNTEAFF
abundance: once; d_gene: TRBD1; v_gene: TRBV5-4; j_gene: TRBJ1-5; CDR3nt: TGTGCCAGCAGCTCCAGAGGACAGGGTGAAGGCAATCAGCCCCAGCATTTT; CDR3aa: CASSSRGQGEGNQPQHF
abundance: -; d_gene: -; v_gene: TRBV29-1; j_gene: TRBJ2-7; CDR3nt: TGCAGCGTTGGAGGAACACAGGCCCGTTCCTCCGAGCAGTACTTC; CDR3aa: CSVGGTQARSSEQYF
abundance: -; d_gene: TRBD2; v_gene: TRBV11-3; j_gene: TRBJ2-7; CDR3nt: TGTGCCAGCAGCTTAGATGGCGGGAGCTCCTACGAGCAGTACTTC; CDR3aa: CASSLDGGSSYEQYF
abundance: -; d_gene: TRBD2; v_gene: TRBV9; j_gene: TRBJ2-7; CDR3nt: TGTGCCAGCAGCGTAGGGCCTAGCGGGGGGTCCTACGAGCAGTACTTC; CDR3aa: CASSVGPSGGSYEQYF
abundance: -; d_gene: -; v_gene: TRBV5-1; j_gene: TRBJ2-5; CDR3nt: TGCGCCAGCAACCTTGTATCGAGGGCGGTTCAAGAGACCCAGTACTTC; CDR3aa: CASNLVSRAVQETQYF
abundance: -; d_gene: TRBD2; v_gene: TRBV5-1; j_gene: TRBJ2-5; CDR3nt: TGCGCCAGCAGCCCGGGACTAGCGGTCCCGTACCAAGAGACCCAGTACTTC; CDR3aa: CASSPGLAVPYQETQYF
abundance: -; d_gene: -; v_gene: TRBV5-5; j_gene: TRBJ1-2; CDR3nt: TGTGCCAGCAGCCCCAGGGATCTTTACTATGGCTACACCTTC; CDR3aa: CASSPRDLYYGYTF
abundance: -; d_gene: -; v_gene: TRBV6-1; j_gene: TRBJ2-7; CDR3nt: TGTGCCAGCAGTGAAGCCCAGAGGAGGGATTCCTACGAGCAGTACTTC; CDR3aa: CASSEAQRRDSYEQYF
abundance: few; d_gene: -; v_gene: TRBV11-2; j_gene: TRBJ2-5; CDR3nt: TGTGCCAGCAGCTCGGGAGACGAGGGGACCCAGTACTTC; CDR3aa: CASSSGDEGTQYF
abundance: -; d_gene: TRBD1; v_gene: TRBV5-1; j_gene: TRBJ1-6; CDR3nt: TGCGCCAGCAGCTTTACAGGGGACGCTGAGAATTCACCCCTCCACTTT; CDR3aa: CASSFTGDAENSPLHF
abundance: -; d_gene: -; v_gene: TRBV7-6; j_gene: TRBJ1-6; CDR3nt: TGTGCCAGCAGCTTAGAGGCGGGGGGCCGCTCCTATAATTCACCCCTCCACTTT; CDR3aa: CASSLEAGGRSYNSPLHF
abundance: -; d_gene: -; v_gene: TRBV2; j_gene: TRBJ2-7; CDR3nt: TGTGCCAGCAGTTACGGCGGGATTGGCGAGCAGTACTTC; CDR3aa: CASSYGGIGEQYF
abundance: -; d_gene: -; v_gene: TRBV5-1; j_gene: TRBJ1-1; CDR3nt: TGCGCCAGCAGCTTGGACGGAGTGAACACTGAAGCTTTCTTT; CDR3aa: CASSLDGVNTEAFF
abundance: -; d_gene: TRBD1; v_gene: TRBV6-1; j_gene: TRBJ1-1; CDR3nt: TGTGCCAGCAGTGATAAGGGGGCCTGGACTGAAGCTTTCTTT; CDR3aa: CASSDKGAWTEAFF
abundance: -; d_gene: TRBD1; v_gene: TRBV15; j_gene: TRBJ1-2; CDR3nt: TGTGCCACCAGTCCCGCGGGGCAGGGGGCGTTTGGCTACACCTTC; CDR3aa: CATSPAGQGAFGYTF
abundance: -; d_gene: -; v_gene: TRBV7-9; j_gene: TRBJ2-1; CDR3nt: TGTGCCAGCAGCTTCCCAACCGGCTCCGGGGGTAGGTCCTACAATGAGCAGTTCTTC; CDR3aa: CASSFPTGSGGRSYNEQFF
abundance: few; d_gene: -; v_gene: TRBV2; j_gene: TRBJ1-2; CDR3nt: TGTGCCAGCAGGCGGCCCCCCGTTGGCTATGGCTACACCTTC; CDR3aa: CASRRPPVGYGYTF
abundance: -; d_gene: -; v_gene: TRBV28; j_gene: TRBJ1-5; CDR3nt: TGTGCCAGCAGCCTACCTCCTAGGACAATTCAGCCCCAGCATTTT; CDR3aa: CASSLPPRTIQPQHF
abundance: -; d_gene: TRBD1; v_gene: TRBV4-1; j_gene: TRBJ2-4; CDR3nt: TGCGCCAGCAGCCCCAGACAGGGGTCTGGGTACATTCAGTACTTC; CDR3aa: CASSPRQGSGYIQYF